The 16 T cell receptor beta chains below all came from one sample that was sequenced in a study of cytomegalovirus exposure and HLA in healthy donors. The study ran its PCR with 60 Vbeta and 13 Jbeta primers. Produced via immunoSEQ multiplex PCR; TCRdb's table is partial and in-frame only. The table has about 280,000 clones, roughly 89% seen once. Sequences were obtained from PBMCs. The receptors originated from a woman younger than 30 in good health and CMV-seronegative.

The V call is TRBV19, the J call TRBJ2-7; 10 nucleotides agree with TRBD1. CDR1 and CDR2 (germline): LNHDA, SQIVND (reference sequence). The CDR3 has 15 amino acids. Trimming cost V 1 base and J 1 base; bases outside gene matches: 1. The CDR3: CASSIGQGASYEQYF. The CDR3 DNA is TGTGCCAGTAGTATAGGACAGGGGGCTTCCTACGAGCAGTACTTC. Using reference TRBV19 and TRBJ2-7 for the parts outside the CDR3, the full variable domain is DGGITQSPKYLFRKEGQNVTLSCEQNLNHDAMYWYRQDPGQGLRLIYYSQIVNDFQKGDIAEGYSVSREKKESFPLTVTSAQKNPTAFYLCASSIGQGASYEQYFGPGTRLTVT.

V gene TRBV4-1 combines with J gene TRBJ2-2; TRBD2 is a possible D gene (5 bases). The CDR3 spans 19 residues. Trimming took off 0 bases at V and 4 bases at J, with 21 bases between the two ends. CDR1 is MGHRA, CDR2 YSYEKL, per germline. CDR3 in amino acids: CASSQEGLLGSLGTGELFF. CDR3 nucleotides: TGCGCCAGCAGCCAAGAAGGTTTATTAGGGAGCCTTGGCACCGGGGAGCTGTTTTTT.

The rearrangement joins TRBV5-1 to TRBJ2-6; a weak D match, TRBD2 (5 bases). The CDR3 consists of 18 residues. Deletions cut 4 bases from V and 4 bases from J, with 21 bases between. CDR1 SGHRS and CDR2 YFSETQ come from the germline V gene. Here the CDR3 DNA reads TGCGCCAGCAGCAGATTGACCCCGGAGGTAACAGGGGCCAACGTCCTGACTTTC. Its translation is CASSRLTPEVTGANVLTF.

The V call is TRBV23-1, the J call TRBJ1-6, with D possibly matching TRBD1 (5 bases). TRBV23-1 belongs to the ORF category, with a function that is uncertain. V lost 4 bases, J lost 7 bases, and 20 bases lay in between. This CDR3 spans 17 amino acids. The CDR3 region has the DNA TGCGCCAGCAGTCTCCCCGCCCCTCGGGGGACGAATTCACCCCTCCACTTT. Protein: CASSLPAPRGTNSPLHF.

The V and J genes are TRBV18 and TRBJ2-5, with no clear D. The assigned J gene may be wrong: the sequence end matches TRBJ2-7 better. CDR1 is KGHSH and CDR2 is LQKENI in the germline V gene. There are 15 residues in the CDR3. In nucleotides, the CDR3 is TGTGCCAGCTCACCTACCCCCGATGCTAGCTACGAGCAGTACTTC. This sequence encodes CASSPTPDASYEQYF.

J is TRBJ1-3 and V is TRBV30, with TRBD1 identical over 8 bases. After removal of 3 bases from V and 11 bases from J, the junction contained 12 bases not matched to a gene. This CDR3 is 14 amino acids long. Germline V lookup: CDR1 GTSNPN, CDR2 SVGIG (reference sequence). The CDR3 DNA reads TGTGCCTGGAGCGATGGACAGGGACTTGTCCCCATATATTTT. This encodes CAWSDGQGLVPIYF.

The rearrangement links TRBV5-4 to TRBJ1-2, with a weak D call TRBD1 (6 bases). V was shortened by 3 bases and J by 3 bases, with 12 bases between the two germline ends. Germline loops: CDR1 SGHNT, CDR2 YYREEE (reference sequence). The CDR3 loop spans 14 amino acids. The DNA for the CDR3 is TGTGCCAGCAGCTCCAGGGGTAGGGACTATGGCTACACCTTC. Protein product: CASSSRGRDYGYTF.

The V gene is TRBV28, the J gene TRBJ1-1, with a weak D call TRBD1 (6 bases). CDR1 MDHEN and CDR2 SYDVKM come from the germline V gene. This CDR3 contains 14 residues. Trimming stripped 3 bases from V and 1 base from J, with 9 bases between. The CDR3 loop is CASSFGGANTEAFF. In nucleotides, the CDR3 is TGTGCCAGCAGTTTCGGGGGGGCGAACACTGAAGCTTTCTTT.

The V gene is TRBV6-5, the J gene TRBJ1-1; 8 positions agree with TRBD1. There are 15 residues in the CDR3. Germline CDR1 MNHEY, CDR2 SVGAGI. V was pared by 6 bases and J by 5 bases, with 11 bases of the junction left unmatched. The CDR3 DNA reads as TGTGCCAGCAGGGCCTTTGGACAGGGATCGACTGAAGCTTTCTTT. Its translation: CASRAFGQGSTEAFF.

In DNA form, the CDR3 reads TGTGCCAGCAGTGGGGACAGGGGGCCCCGCGGGCAGTACTTC. Protein product: CASSGDRGPRGQYF. The rearrangement uses TRBV6-6 and TRBJ2-7; 12 positions match TRBD1. In germline, CDR1 is MNHNY, CDR2 SVGAGI (reference sequence). V gave up 5 bases and J gave up 9 bases; unmatched junction bases: 8. This CDR3 spans 14 amino acids.

The chain links TRBV5-6 to TRBJ1-2; TRBD1 agrees at 8 bases. In germline, CDR1 is SGHDT, CDR2 YYEEEE. The CDR3 runs to 13 residues. Trimming took 4 bases from V and 4 from J; bases not matched to a gene: 3. The CDR3 loop reads CASSPGGLYGYTF. DNA of the CDR3: TGTGCCAGCAGCCCAGGGGGCCTCTATGGCTACACCTTC. Variable domain in full (rest from reference TRBV5-6 and TRBJ1-2): DAGVTQSPTHLIKTRGQQVTLRCSPKSGHDTVSWYQQALGQGPQFIFQYYEEEERQRGNFPDRFSGHQFPNYSSELNVNALLLGDSALYLCASSPGGLYGYTFGSGTRLTVV.

The rearrangement links TRBV7-9 to TRBJ2-7; perhaps TRBD1 as D (5 bases). V lost 1 base to trimming and J lost 4 bases, with 5 bases between them. This CDR3 has 12 residues. Per the germline V gene, CDR1 is SEHNR and CDR2 is FQNEAQ (reference sequence). CDR3 in DNA: TGTGCCAGCAGCTTAGGACAGTACGAGCAGTACTTC. It encodes CASSLGQYEQYF.

The V and J genes are TRBV2 and TRBJ1-1, with unresolved D. The CDR3 contains 16 residues. The germline V and J ends were trimmed by 0 bases and 4 bases, with 15 bases remaining between them. Germline CDR1 SNHLY, CDR2 FYNNEI. The CDR3 reads CASSEARRRVGTEAFF. The CDR3 coding sequence is TGTGCCAGCAGTGAAGCGAGGAGGCGGGTGGGCACTGAAGCTTTCTTT.

This chain connects TRBV19 to TRBJ1-4; tentatively, D is TRBD1 (5 bases). The V gene lost 4 bases and the J gene lost 9 bases, with 15 bases spanning the gap. Per the germline V gene, CDR1 is LNHDA and CDR2 is SQIVND (reference sequence). This CDR3 is built from 14 residues. The CDR3 DNA is TGTGCCAGTAGTAACGGCAGGGAAGGGAAAAAACTGTTTTTT. This sequence encodes CASSNGREGKKLFF.

The chain links TRBV29-1 to TRBJ1-1; D perhaps matches TRBD1 (5 bases). Germline CDR1 and CDR2: SQVTM and ANQGSEA. The CDR3 is 13 amino acids. V dropped 1 base and J dropped 1 base, with 7 bases sitting between them. CDR3 sequence: CSVEAGGNTEAFF. The CDR3, as DNA: TGCAGCGTTGAAGCGGGGGGGAACACTGAAGCTTTCTTT. Supplemented by reference TRBV29-1 and TRBJ1-1, the full variable domain reads SAVISQKPSRDICQRGTSLTIQCQVDSQVTMMFWYRQQPGQSLTLIATANQGSEATYESGFVIDKFPISRPNLTFSTLTVSNMSPEDSSIYLCSVEAGGNTEAFFGQGTRLTVV.

The rearrangement uses TRBV15 and TRBJ1-2; TRBD1 is a possible D gene (5 bases). The germline V gene encodes CDR1 LNHNV and CDR2 YYDKDF (reference sequence). This CDR3 contains 13 residues. Trimming cost V 9 bases and J 4 bases, with 15 bases left between them. The CDR3 here is CATARGGGYGYTF. The CDR3 DNA follows: TGTGCCACAGCCCGGGGGGGAGGCTATGGCTACACCTTC. Full variable domain (rest looked up from reference TRBV15 and TRBJ1-2): DAMVIQNPRYQVTQFGKPVTLSCSQTLNHNVMYWYQQKSSQAPKLLFHYYDKDFNNEADTPDNFQSRRPNTSFCFLDIRSPGLGDTAMYLCATARGGGYGYTFGSGTRLTVV.